These 20 T cell receptor beta chains share one sample of origin, sequenced in a study of T cell clonotyping in hematopoietic cell transplantation (dated by TCRdb to the early 2020s). To prepare the library, the immunoSEQ multiplex PCR assay was applied. In its TCRdb copy, this immuneACCESS table keeps in-frame sequences only and misses some clones. Where compared with another copy, unresolved V genes explain less than half of these, and the others have no known cause. The sample table records several thousand clones; around nine tenths of these occur just once. Together, the top ten hold approximately 24% of the sample. Taken with the paper, the label for time point translates to: 100 days after allo-HCT. Specimen: peripheral blood mononuclear cells, collected 100 days after allogeneic stem cell transplant. The receptors were gathered from a male patient aged 70-79 years who had an allogeneic stem cell transplant from an unrelated donor, so T cells may come from the graft donor. Some clones in this sample may be carry-over from other donors' samples.

This chain links TRBV27 with TRBJ2-7, with 8 nucleotides matching TRBD1. This CDR3 region has 16 residues. The ends lost 3 bases at V and 7 bases at J; junction bases unmatched: 14. Germline CDR1 reads MNHEY; CDR2 reads SMNVEV (reference sequence). This chain's CDR3 is CASSFGSARGLLEQYF. The CDR3, as DNA: TGTGCCAGCAGTTTTGGGTCGGCCAGGGGGCTTCTTGAGCAGTACTTC.

This chain connects TRBV11-3 to TRBJ2-7, with 10 bases that match TRBD1. This CDR3 region has 12 residues. The J segment lost 8 bases and the V segment lost 5 bases, leaving 3 bases of the junction unmatched. Germline V gives CDR1 SGHNT, CDR2 YENEEA. In DNA, the CDR3 is TGTGCCAGCAGCCGTGACAGGGGGCAGCAGTACTTC. It specifies CASSRDRGQQYF.

This rearrangement joins TRBV2 to TRBJ1-5; D remains unclear. The V and J ends lost 1 base and 4 bases respectively, with 5 bases between them. Germline values: CDR1 SNHLY, CDR2 FYNNEI. CDR3 length: 13 amino acids. The CDR3 loop reads CASSEVLNQPQHF. CDR3 DNA: TGTGCCAGCAGTGAAGTTTTGAATCAGCCCCAGCATTTT.

The chain links TRBV5-1 to TRBJ2-7; 10 nucleotides line up with TRBD1. The CDR3 is made up of 14 amino acids. V was pared by 3 bases and J by 2 bases, with 2 bases of the junction left unmatched. Germline CDR1 and CDR2: SGHRS and YFSETQ. CDR3 loop: CASSSGQGAYEQYF. In nucleotides, the CDR3 is TGCGCCAGCAGCTCCGGACAGGGGGCCTACGAGCAGTACTTC.

The J gene is TRBJ2-7, the V gene TRBV28, with TRBD1 matching over 9 bases. The CDR3 sequence is 14 residues long. The V and J ends lost 10 bases and 6 bases, in that order; junction bases with no gene match: 13. Germline V CDR1 and CDR2: MDHEN, SYDVKM. CDR3 DNA: TGTGCCACCCGCCCTCCGGGACAGGGCCCCGAGCAGTACTTC. Protein product: CATRPPGQGPEQYF.

This sequence joins TRBV27 and TRBJ1-5, with a tentative D call TRBD1 (5 bases). In germline, CDR1 is MNHEY, CDR2 SMNVEV (reference sequence). V was trimmed by 8 bases and J by 4 bases, leaving 15 bases between them. CDR3 length: 14 amino acids. CDR3 amino acids: CASATRDPNQPQHF. The DNA of the CDR3 is TGTGCCAGCGCCACAAGGGACCCTAATCAGCCCCAGCATTTT.

This clone was seen a single time. In DNA, the CDR3 is TGTGCCAGCAGGGACCGGGACAGCACTGAAGCTTTCTTT. Its translation: CASRDRDSTEAFF. V gene TRBV2 combines with J gene TRBJ1-1, with 7 nucleotides matching TRBD1. Germline V gene lookup returns CDR1 SNHLY and CDR2 FYNNEI. Germline trimming cut 6 bases from V and 4 bases from J; bases unmatched to any gene: 5. This CDR3 contains 13 residues.

This clone is a singleton in its sample. The chain carries TRBV5-6 and TRBJ2-5, with 9 bases fitting TRBD1. The V segment lost 3 bases and the J segment 4 bases; nucleotides outside the gene matches: 4. The length of the CDR3 is 14 residues. Germline V gives CDR1 SGHDT, CDR2 YYEEEE. CDR3 sequence (DNA): TGTGCCAGCAGCTCCATGACAGGGGGAGAGACCCAGTACTTC. Translation gives CASSSMTGGETQYF.

The rearrangement joins TRBV30 to TRBJ1-3; no definite D call. The germline V gene encodes CDR1 GTSNPN and CDR2 SVGIG (reference sequence). CDR3 length equals 15 residues. Trimming pared 0 bases from V and 0 bases from J, leaving 9 bases between. This chain's CDR3 is CAWSVSGSSGNTIYF. For the CDR3, the DNA is TGTGCCTGGAGTGTAAGCGGGAGCTCTGGAAACACCATATATTTT.

The rearrangement links TRBV10-2 to TRBJ1-2; no firm D call. Germline V gene data show CDR1 as WSHSY and CDR2 as SAAADI. The CDR3 runs to 14 residues. Trimming shortened V by 0 bases and J by 6 bases, and 11 bases separated the two germline ends. CDR3 protein: CASSESSDTHGYTF. The CDR3 region has the DNA TGCGCCAGCAGTGAGTCGTCAGACACCCATGGCTACACCTTC.

DNA of the CDR3: TGTGCCAGCACCCCTAGCGGGCAGTCCCCCTACGAGCAGTACTTC. Translating it yields CASTPSGQSPYEQYF. The chain is built from TRBV6-1 and TRBJ2-7; 8 positions match TRBD2. The CDR3 covers 15 residues. V trimming: 7 bases; J trimming: 2 bases; junction bases outside the gene matches: 10. Germline V gene data show CDR1 as MNHNS and CDR2 as SASEGT.

The V call is TRBV6-1, the J call TRBJ2-3; 9 bases align to TRBD2. Germline loops: CDR1 MNHNS, CDR2 SASEGT. V shed 2 bases, J shed 5 bases, and the junction held 8 bases outside the gene matches. The CDR3 spans 16 residues. CDR3 amino acids: CASSESGAGGRDTQYF. The CDR3 region has the DNA TGTGCCAGCAGTGAAAGCGGCGCGGGAGGGAGAGATACGCAGTATTTT.

This sequence joins TRBV29-1 and TRBJ2-7, with 10 bases matching TRBD2. Per germline, CDR1 SQVTM and CDR2 ANQGSEA. This CDR3 spans 21 amino acids. Losses at the gene ends were 0 bases for V and 0 bases for J; bases not matched to a gene: 20. This CDR3 is CSVEDPVGGVAGGRSSYEQYF. For the CDR3, the DNA is TGCAGCGTTGAAGATCCCGTCGGTGGGGTAGCGGGAGGCCGAAGCTCCTACGAGCAGTACTTC.

The rearrangement links TRBV5-1 to TRBJ2-2, with 10 bases matching TRBD2. Germline V lookup: CDR1 SGHRS, CDR2 YFSETQ. CDR3 length equals 15 residues. V was clipped by 4 bases and J by 5 bases; unmatched bases: 5. The chain's CDR3 is CASSGASGSTGELFF. CDR3 sequence (DNA): TGCGCCAGCAGCGGGGCTAGCGGGAGTACCGGGGAGCTGTTTTTT.

The V gene is TRBV9, the J gene TRBJ2-5; 7 bases are shared with TRBD2. The length of the CDR3 is 14 residues. Per germline, CDR1 SGDLS and CDR2 YYNGEE. With 3 bases clipped from V and 2 bases from J, the junction kept 4 bases outside the gene matches. The CDR3 DNA reads as TGTGCCAGCAGCGCTCAGGGACTACAAGAGACCCAGTACTTC. Its translation is CASSAQGLQETQYF.

The gene calls are TRBV5-6 and TRBJ2-3; maybe TRBD1 (6 bases). The V gene's germline CDR1 is SGHDT and CDR2 YYEEEE. The V end was cut by 4 bases, the J end by 2 bases, with 14 bases between. The CDR3 totals 15 residues. The CDR3, as DNA: TGTGCCAGCAGCCATAGACAGGCGCTCACAGATACGCAGTATTTT. As protein: CASSHRQALTDTQYF.

The chain recombines TRBV6-5 with TRBJ2-3; D remains ambiguous. Germline V gene sequence: CDR1 MNHEY, CDR2 SVGAGI. Trimming took off 2 bases at V and 6 bases at J, with 15 bases between the two ends. This CDR3 is built from 15 residues. CDR3 coding DNA: TGTGCCAGCAGTTACAGGACCCCGAATGGGGATACGCAGTATTTT. Encoded protein: CASSYRTPNGDTQYF.

The chain joins TRBV2 to TRBJ1-5; D uncertain. The V gene's germline CDR1 is SNHLY and CDR2 FYNNEI. The CDR3 is 11 amino acids. Trimming pared 8 bases from V and 7 bases from J, leaving 9 bases between. The CDR3 sequence: CASGRPQPQHF. The CDR3 region has the DNA TGTGCCAGCGGACGGCCCCAGCCCCAGCATTTT.

In DNA form, the CDR3 reads TGTGCCAGCAGCTCCGGGGGTTCCTACAATGAGCAGTTCTTC. Its translation: CASSSGGSYNEQFF. The V gene is TRBV7-9, the J gene TRBJ2-1, with a tentative D call TRBD2 (6 bases). Germline CDR1 and CDR2: SEHNR and FQNEAQ (reference sequence). CDR3 length equals 14 residues. The V gene lost 4 bases and the J gene lost 1 base, with 8 bases spanning the gap.

The gene calls are TRBV7-2 and TRBJ1-2; D remains ambiguous. CDR1 and CDR2 (germline): SGHTA, FQGNSA. Trimming cost V 4 bases and J 0 bases, with 9 bases left between them. The CDR3 is 14 residues long. CDR3 loop: CASSSEPTNYGYTF. DNA for the CDR3: TGTGCCAGCAGCTCAGAGCCGACTAACTATGGCTACACCTTC.